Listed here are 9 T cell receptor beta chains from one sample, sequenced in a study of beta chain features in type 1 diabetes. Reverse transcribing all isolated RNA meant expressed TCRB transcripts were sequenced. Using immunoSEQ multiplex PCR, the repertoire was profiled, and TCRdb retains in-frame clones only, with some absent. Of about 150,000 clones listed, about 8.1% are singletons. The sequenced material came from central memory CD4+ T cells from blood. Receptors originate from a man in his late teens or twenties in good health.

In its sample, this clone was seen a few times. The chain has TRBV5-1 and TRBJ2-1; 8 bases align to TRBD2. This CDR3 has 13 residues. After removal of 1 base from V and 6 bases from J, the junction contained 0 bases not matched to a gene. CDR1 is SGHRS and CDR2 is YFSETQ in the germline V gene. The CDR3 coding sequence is TGCGCCAGCAGCTTGACTAGCGGCAATGAGCAGTTCTTC. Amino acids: CASSLTSGNEQFF.

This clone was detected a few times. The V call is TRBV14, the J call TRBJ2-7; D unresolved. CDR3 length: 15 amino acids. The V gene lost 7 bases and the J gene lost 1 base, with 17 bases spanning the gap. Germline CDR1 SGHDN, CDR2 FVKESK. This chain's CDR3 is CASNSLFGVSYEQYF. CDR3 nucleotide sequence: TGTGCCAGCAACTCTCTCTTCGGTGTTTCCTACGAGCAGTACTTC. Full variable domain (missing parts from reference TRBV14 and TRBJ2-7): EAGVTQFPSHSVIEKGQTVTLRCDPISGHDNLYWYRRVMGKEIKFLLHFVKESKQDESGMPNNRFLAERTGGTYSTLKVQPAELEDSGVYFCASNSLFGVSYEQYFGPGTRLTVT.

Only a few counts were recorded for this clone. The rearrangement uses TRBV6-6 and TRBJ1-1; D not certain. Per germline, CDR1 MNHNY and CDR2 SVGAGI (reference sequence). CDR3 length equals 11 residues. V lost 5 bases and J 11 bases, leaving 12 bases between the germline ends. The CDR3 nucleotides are TGTGCCAGCAGTCCAGGAGGGAGGGCTTTCTTT. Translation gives CASSPGGRAFF.

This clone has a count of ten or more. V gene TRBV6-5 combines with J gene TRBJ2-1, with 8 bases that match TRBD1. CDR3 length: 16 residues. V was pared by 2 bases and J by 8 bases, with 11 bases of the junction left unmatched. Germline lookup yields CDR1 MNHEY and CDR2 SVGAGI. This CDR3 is CASSYPTGTGKDEQFF. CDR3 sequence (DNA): TGTGCCAGCAGTTACCCTACGGGGACAGGCAAGGATGAGCAGTTCTTC.

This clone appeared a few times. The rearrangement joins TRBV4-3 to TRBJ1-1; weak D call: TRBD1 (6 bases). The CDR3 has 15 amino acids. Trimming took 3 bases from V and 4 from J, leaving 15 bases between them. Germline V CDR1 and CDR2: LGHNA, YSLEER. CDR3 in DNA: TGCGCCAGCAGCCAGGCTACAGGGTATGGCACTGAAGCTTTCTTT. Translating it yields CASSQATGYGTEAFF.

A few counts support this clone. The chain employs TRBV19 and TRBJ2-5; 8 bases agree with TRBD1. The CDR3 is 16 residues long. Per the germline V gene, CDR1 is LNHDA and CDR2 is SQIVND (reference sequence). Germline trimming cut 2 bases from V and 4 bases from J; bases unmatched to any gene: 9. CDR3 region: CASSIFPAGGAETQYF. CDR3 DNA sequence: TGTGCCAGTAGTATATTTCCCGCAGGGGGCGCAGAGACCCAGTACTTC.

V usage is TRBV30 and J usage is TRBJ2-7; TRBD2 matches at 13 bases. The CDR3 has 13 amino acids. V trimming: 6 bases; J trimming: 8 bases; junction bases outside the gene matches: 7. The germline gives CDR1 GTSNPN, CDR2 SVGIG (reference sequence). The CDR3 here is CACTGLAGDQQYF. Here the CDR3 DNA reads TGTGCCTGTACAGGACTAGCGGGAGACCAGCAGTACTTC.

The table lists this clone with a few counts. CDR3 amino acids: CASSQTSGRLGGEQFF. As DNA, the CDR3 is TGTGCCAGCAGCCAGACTAGCGGGAGGCTCGGGGGTGAGCAGTTCTTC. This chain connects TRBV7-3 to TRBJ2-1; the match to TRBD2 covers 13 bases. The germline CDR1 and CDR2 sequences are SGHTA and FQGTGA. J was trimmed by 9 bases and V by 5 bases; bases with no gene match: 10. This CDR3 spans 16 amino acids.

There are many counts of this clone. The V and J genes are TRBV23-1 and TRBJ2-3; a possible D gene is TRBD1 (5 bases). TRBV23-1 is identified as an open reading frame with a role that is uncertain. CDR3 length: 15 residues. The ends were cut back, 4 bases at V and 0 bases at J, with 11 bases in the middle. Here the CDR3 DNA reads TGCGCCAGCAGTCCCGCGGACAACAGCACAGATACGCAGTATTTT. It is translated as CASSPADNSTDTQYF.